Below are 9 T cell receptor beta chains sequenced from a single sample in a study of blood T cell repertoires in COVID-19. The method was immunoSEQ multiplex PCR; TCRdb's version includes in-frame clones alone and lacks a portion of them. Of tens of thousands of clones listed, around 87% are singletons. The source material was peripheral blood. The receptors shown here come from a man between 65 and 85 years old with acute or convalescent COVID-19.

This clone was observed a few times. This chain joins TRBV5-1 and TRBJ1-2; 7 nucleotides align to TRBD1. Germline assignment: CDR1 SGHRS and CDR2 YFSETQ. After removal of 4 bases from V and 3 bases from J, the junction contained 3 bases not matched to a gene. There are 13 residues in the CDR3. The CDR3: CASSHDRDYGYTF. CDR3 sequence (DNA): TGCGCCAGCAGCCACGACAGGGACTATGGCTACACCTTC.

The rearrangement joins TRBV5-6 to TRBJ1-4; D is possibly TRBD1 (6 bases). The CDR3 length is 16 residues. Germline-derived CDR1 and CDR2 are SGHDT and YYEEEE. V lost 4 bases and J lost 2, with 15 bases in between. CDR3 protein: CASSKDRASTNEKLFF. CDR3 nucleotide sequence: TGTGCCAGCAGCAAGGACAGAGCAAGCACTAATGAAAAACTGTTTTTT.

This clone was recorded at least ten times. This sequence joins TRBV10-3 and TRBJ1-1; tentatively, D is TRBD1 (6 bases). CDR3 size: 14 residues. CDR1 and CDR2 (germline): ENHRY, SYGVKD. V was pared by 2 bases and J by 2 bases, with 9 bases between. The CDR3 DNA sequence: TGTGCCATCAGTGAGGGACAGATAAACACTGAAGCTTTCTTT. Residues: CAISEGQINTEAFF.

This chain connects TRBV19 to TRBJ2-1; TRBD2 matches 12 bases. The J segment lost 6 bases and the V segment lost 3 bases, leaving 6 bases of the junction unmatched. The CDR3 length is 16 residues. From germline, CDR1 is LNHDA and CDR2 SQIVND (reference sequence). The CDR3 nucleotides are TGTGCCAGTAGTATTCGAGGACTAGCGGGGCCCAATGAGCAGTTCTTC. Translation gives CASSIRGLAGPNEQFF. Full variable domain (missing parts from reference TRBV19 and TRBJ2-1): DGGITQSPKYLFRKEGQNVTLSCEQNLNHDAMYWYRQDPGQGLRLIYYSQIVNDFQKGDIAEGYSVSREKKESFPLTVTSAQKNPTAFYLCASSIRGLAGPNEQFFGPGTRLTVL.

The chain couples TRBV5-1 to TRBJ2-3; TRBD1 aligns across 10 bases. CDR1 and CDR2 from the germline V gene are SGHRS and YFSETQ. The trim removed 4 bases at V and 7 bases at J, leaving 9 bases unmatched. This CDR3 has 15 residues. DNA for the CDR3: TGCGCCAGCAGCGTACGGGACAGGGGAGGAAATACGCAGTATTTT. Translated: CASSVRDRGGNTQYF.

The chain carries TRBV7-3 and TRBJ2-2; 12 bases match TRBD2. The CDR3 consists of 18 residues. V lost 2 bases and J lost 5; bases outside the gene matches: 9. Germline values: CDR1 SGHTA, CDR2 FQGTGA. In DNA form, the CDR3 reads TGTGCCAGCAGCTTAGGGGCTAGCGGGAGGGCGGTGACCGGGGAGCTGTTTTTT. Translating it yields CASSLGASGRAVTGELFF.

CDR3 region: CASNRTGGGYNSPLHF. In DNA form, the CDR3 reads TGTGCCAGCAATAGGACAGGAGGAGGCTATAATTCACCCCTCCACTTT. The rearrangement uses TRBV7-9 and TRBJ1-6, with 7 nucleotides matching TRBD1. Germline V gives CDR1 SEHNR, CDR2 FQNEAQ (reference sequence). The length of the CDR3 is 16 residues. The ends lost 7 bases at V and 3 bases at J; junction bases unmatched: 9.

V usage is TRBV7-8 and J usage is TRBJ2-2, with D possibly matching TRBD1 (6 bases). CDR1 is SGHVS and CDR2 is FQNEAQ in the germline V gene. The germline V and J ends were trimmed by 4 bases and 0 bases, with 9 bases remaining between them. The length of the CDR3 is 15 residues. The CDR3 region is CASSSDSSNTGELFF. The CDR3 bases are TGTGCCAGCAGCTCGGACAGTTCGAACACCGGGGAGCTGTTTTTT.

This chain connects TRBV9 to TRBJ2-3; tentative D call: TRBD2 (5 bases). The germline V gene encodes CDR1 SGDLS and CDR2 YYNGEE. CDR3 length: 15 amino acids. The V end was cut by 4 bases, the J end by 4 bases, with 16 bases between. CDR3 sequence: CASSIGTGKADTQYF. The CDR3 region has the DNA TGTGCCAGCAGCATTGGCACGGGGAAAGCAGATACGCAGTATTTT.